The clone carrying this T cell receptor (beta chain) has more than one count but fewer than ten. The germline and genes are mouse ones. The read comes to an end 1 residue before the CDR3 does, leaving the germline J gene to fill in the end. This table comes from immunoSEQ multiplex PCR, and its TCRdb copy is limited to in-frame clones, with some not included. The table has approximately 5,500 clones, around 48% seen once. Per the germline V gene, CDR1 is KGHTA and CDR2 is FQNQQP. The CDR3 spans 14 residues. Time point defined: mouse harvest day 14 after allogeneic transplant. Mouse grafts combined 10^7 T-cell-depleted bone marrow cells with 10^6 splenic CD5+ T cells. This sample stems from a study of tissue T cells after allogeneic stem cell transplantation.

The source material was gut tissue. The J gene is TRBJ1-3, the V gene TRBV23; the table calls TRBD1, which could not be checked here. The origin of this receptor is a female BALB/c mouse given C57BL/6 T cells with graft-versus-host disease after an allogeneic hematopoietic cell transplant. CDR3 DNA, as far as it was read: TGCTCCAGCAGTCCCGACAGTTCTGGAAATACGCTCTAT. Amino acids: CSSSPDSSGNTLY. The full CDR3 is CSSSPDSSGNTLYF.